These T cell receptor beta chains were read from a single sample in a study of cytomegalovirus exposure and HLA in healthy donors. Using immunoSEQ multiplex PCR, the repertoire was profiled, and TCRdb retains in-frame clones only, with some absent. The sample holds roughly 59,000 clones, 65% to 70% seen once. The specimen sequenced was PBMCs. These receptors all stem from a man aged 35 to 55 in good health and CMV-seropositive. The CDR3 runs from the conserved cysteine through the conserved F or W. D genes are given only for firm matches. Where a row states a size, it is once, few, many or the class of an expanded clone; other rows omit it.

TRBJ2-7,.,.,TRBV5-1,CASSTQGSGRGDEQYF,TGCGCCAGCTCTACCCAGGGGTCAGGGCGAGGGGACGAGCAGTACTTC
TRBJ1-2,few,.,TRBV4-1,CASSQLTGGYTF,TGCGCCAGCAGCCAGTTGACAGGCGGCTACACCTTC
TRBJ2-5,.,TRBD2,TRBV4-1,CASSQVGGRAGGETQYF,TGCGCCAGCAGCCAAGTGGGCGGGAGGGCCGGGGGAGAGACCCAGTACTTC
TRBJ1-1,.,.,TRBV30,CAWTSGVAFGAFF,TGTGCCTGGACTTCCGGGGTCGCCTTCGGCGCTTTCTTT
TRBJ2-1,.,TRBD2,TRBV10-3,CAISVRAGGHMSRDEQFF,TGTGCCATCAGTGTCCGTGCGGGAGGGCACATGAGTCGCGATGAGCAGTTCTTC
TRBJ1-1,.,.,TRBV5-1,CASSGDGLTEAFF,TGCGCCAGCAGCGGCGATGGACTCACTGAAGCTTTCTTT
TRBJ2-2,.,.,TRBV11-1,CASRAGLATGELFF,TGTGCCAGCAGAGCAGGGTTGGCCACCGGGGAGCTGTTTTTT
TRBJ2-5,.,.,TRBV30,CAWRLSPQETQYF,TGTGCCTGGAGGTTGAGTCCCCAAGAGACCCAGTACTTC
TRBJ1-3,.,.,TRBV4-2,CASSQNSLGVGSGNTIYF,TGTGCCAGCAGCCAGAACTCCCTAGGGGTGGGGTCTGGAAACACCATATATTTT
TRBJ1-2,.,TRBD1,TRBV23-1,CASSQTGGACGYTF,TGCGCCAGCAGTCAAACAGGGGGCGCGTGTGGCTACACCTTC
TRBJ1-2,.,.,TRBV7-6,CASSLGPGGKIRGYTF,TGTGCCAGCAGCTTAGGTCCCGGCGGGAAGATTAGGGGCTACACCTTC
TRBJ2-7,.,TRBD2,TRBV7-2,CASSLIAGGSSYEQYF,TGTGCCAGCAGCTTGATAGCGGGAGGGAGCTCCTACGAGCAGTACTTC
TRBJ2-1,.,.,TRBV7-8,CASSLITASAEQFF,TGTGCCAGCAGCTTAATCACGGCCAGCGCTGAGCAGTTCTTC
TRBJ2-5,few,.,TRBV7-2,CASSVGRRETQYF,TGTGCCAGCAGCGTAGGGCGGAGAGAGACCCAGTACTTC
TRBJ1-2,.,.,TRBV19,CASSISSGNYGYTF,TGTGCCAGTAGTATAAGCAGCGGGAACTATGGCTACACCTTC
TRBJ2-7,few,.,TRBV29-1,CSVYKQKAAYEQYF,TGCAGTGTTTACAAGCAGAAAGCGGCATACGAGCAGTACTTC
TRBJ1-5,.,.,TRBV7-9,CASSLGVSPQHF,TGTGCCAGCAGCTTGGGAGTTTCGCCCCAGCATTTT
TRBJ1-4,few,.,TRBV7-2,CASSSGLNEKLFF,TGTGCCAGCAGCTCGGGTCTTAATGAAAAACTGTTTTTT
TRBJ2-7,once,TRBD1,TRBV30,CACGDSTYEQYF,TGTGCCTGCGGGGACAGCACCTACGAGCAGTACTTC
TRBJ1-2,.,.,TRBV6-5,CASSYSESGYTF,TGTGCCAGCAGTTACTCCGAGTCTGGCTACACCTTC
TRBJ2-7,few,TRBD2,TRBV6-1,CASSDLGGGNYEQYF,TGTGCCAGCAGTGATCTTGGGGGAGGGAACTACGAGCAGTACTTC
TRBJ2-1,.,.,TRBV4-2,CASSQDPYSGGPYNEQFF,TGTGCCAGCAGCCAAGATCCTTACAGTGGGGGCCCTTACAATGAGCAGTTCTTC
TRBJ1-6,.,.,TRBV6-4,CASRAGKDHISPLHF,TGTGCCAGCAGAGCCGGGAAAGATCATATTTCACCCCTCCACTTT